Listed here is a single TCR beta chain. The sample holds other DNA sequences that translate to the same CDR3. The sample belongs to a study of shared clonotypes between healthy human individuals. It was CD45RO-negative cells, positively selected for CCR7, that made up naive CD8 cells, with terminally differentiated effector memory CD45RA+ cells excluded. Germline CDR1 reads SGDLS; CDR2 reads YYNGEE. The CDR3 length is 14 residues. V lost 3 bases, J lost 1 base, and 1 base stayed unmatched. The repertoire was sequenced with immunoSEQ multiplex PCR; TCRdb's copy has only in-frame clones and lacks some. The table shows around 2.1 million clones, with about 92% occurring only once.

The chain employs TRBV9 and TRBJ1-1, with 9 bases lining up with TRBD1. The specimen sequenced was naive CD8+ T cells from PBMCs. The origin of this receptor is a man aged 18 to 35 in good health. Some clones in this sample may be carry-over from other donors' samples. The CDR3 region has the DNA TGTGCCAGCAGCGCGGGACAGGGGAACACTGAAGCTTTCTTT. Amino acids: CASSAGQGNTEAFF.